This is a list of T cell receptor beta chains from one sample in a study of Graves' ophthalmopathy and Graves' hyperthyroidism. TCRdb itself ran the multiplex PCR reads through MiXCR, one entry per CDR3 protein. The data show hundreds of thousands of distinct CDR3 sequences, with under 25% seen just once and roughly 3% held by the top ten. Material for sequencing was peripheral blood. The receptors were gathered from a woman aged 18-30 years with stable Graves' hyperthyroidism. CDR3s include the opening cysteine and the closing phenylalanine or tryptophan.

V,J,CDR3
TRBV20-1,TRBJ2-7,CSARLRFYEQYF
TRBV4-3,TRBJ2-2,CASSQDSVGVLIPGELFF
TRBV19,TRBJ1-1,CASSIKQTMNTEAFF
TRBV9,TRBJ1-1,CASSVRQGPNTEAFF
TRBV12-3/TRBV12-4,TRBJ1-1,CASSLAEGVDEAFF
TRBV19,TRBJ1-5,CASRRAGGGNQPQHF
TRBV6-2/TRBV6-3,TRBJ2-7,CASSYPFTGQDHSYEQYF
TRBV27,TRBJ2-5,CASSLSYRSPPETQYF
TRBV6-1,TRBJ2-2,CASSDPGTGELFF
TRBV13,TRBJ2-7,CASSPRTGWEQYF
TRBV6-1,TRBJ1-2,CASGQANNYGYTF
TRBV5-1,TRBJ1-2,CASSSTAGTGVFLGYGYTF
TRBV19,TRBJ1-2,CASSKTQSLGAGVSGYTF
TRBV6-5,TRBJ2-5,CASSFTGLETQYF
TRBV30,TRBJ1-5,CAWSTVRNNQPQHF
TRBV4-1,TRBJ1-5,CASSQGTAAQPQHF
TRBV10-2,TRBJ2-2,CASLLPSGSNTGELFF
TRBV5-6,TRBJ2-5,CASSLVTGTGLPVTQYF
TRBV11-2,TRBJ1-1,CASSLQGTGTEAFF
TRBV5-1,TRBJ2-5,CASSLAKWVVRKETQYF
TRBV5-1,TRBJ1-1,CASRKKSAGAEGTEAFF
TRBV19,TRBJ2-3,CASSLRTGTSTDTQYF
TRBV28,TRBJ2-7,CASSFIPWTGAYEQYF
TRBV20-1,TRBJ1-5,CSARNRLRESGNQPQHF
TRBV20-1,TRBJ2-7,CSARDLGGGWREQYF
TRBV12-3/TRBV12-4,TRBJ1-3,CASSIPGTVPGNTIYF
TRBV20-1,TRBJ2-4,CSATQAAGGGNIQYF
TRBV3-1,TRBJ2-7,CASSRKTGAYEQYF
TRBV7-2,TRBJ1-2,CASSVGQGVWYGYTF
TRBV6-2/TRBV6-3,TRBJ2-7,CASSPWTGASYEQYF
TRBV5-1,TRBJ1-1,CASSTGQGMGTEAFF
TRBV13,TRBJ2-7,CASSLGQLTGADYEQYF
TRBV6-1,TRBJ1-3,CASSDGAAGSGNTIYF
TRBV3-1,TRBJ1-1,CASSQARTGRRGWTEAFF
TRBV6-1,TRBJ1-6,CASRNRGRWPLHF
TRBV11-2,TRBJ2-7,CASSFPQTLEQYF
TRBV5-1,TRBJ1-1,CASSLIGTGGGTEAFF
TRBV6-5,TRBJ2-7,CASSYKRAGVYEQYF